This is a list of T cell receptor beta chains from one sample in a study of PD-1 blockade in classical Hodgkin lymphoma. Using immunoSEQ multiplex PCR, the repertoire was profiled, and TCRdb retains in-frame clones only, with some absent. The sample includes 25,000 to 30,000 clones, roughly 78% of them seen just once. This sample comprised peripheral blood mononuclear cells (PBMCs), obtained before the fourth cycle of nivolumab. These TCRs come from a human donor with classical Hodgkin lymphoma. Both conserved end residues are part of each CDR3.

>TRBJ1-1|TRBV19
CASTRLGANTEAFF
>TRBJ2-5|TRBV18
CASSPMAGGMGETQYF
>TRBJ2-1|TRBV7-2
CASSSLGLAPYNEQFF
>TRBJ1-3|TRBV10-3
CAISEVRESSGNTIYF
>TRBJ1-1|TRBV27
CASSLMTGTEAFF
>TRBJ2-5|TRBV10-3
CAIRSGGYETQYF
>TRBJ2-1|TRBV7-9
CASSLASGQQFF
>TRBJ2-3|TRBV19
CASSIASNTDTQYF
>TRBJ2-5|TRBV7-9
CASSQLGREETQYF
>TRBJ2-2|TRBV5-3
CARSFNYGADNTGELFF
>TRBJ2-7|TRBV5-1
CASSFRGSYEQYF
>TRBJ2-3|TRBV5-1
CASRETSGASTDTQYF
>TRBJ2-1|TRBV18
CASSPKSSYNEQFF
>TRBJ2-7|TRBV6-6
CASSLAHSYEQYF
>TRBJ2-3|TRBV6-1
CALGGGTDTQYF
>TRBJ1-2|TRBV7-9
CASSLEGTDHGYTF
>-|TRBV5-3
CARRYVRSEQYF
>TRBJ1-1|TRBV5-8
CASFNARGLRTEAFF
>TRBJ2-3|TRBV30
CAFLVGVADTQYF
>TRBJ2-2|TRBV19
CASRVAGELFF
>TRBJ1-1|TRBV7-2
CASSKRDRPMNTEAFF
>TRBJ2-7|TRBV25-1
CASSEWGSGSYEQYF
>TRBJ2-5|TRBV11-2
CASSQGLPQLQETQYF
>TRBJ2-3|TRBV5-5
CASSILSGRADTQYF
>TRBJ2-1|TRBV19
CASSVGLAGVTLGEQFF
>TRBJ2-7|TRBV5-1
CASSLLGPGSEQYF
>TRBJ1-4|TRBV5-5
CASSLGQGNEKLFF
>TRBJ1-1|TRBV5-1
CASSREGLGKAEAFF
>TRBJ1-5|TRBV2
CASRPWDRANQPQHF
>TRBJ1-1|TRBV20-1
CSARSNTEAFF
>TRBJ2-1|TRBV10-3
CAISSDRSSYNEQFF
>TRBJ2-7|TRBV19
CASSIQSSYEQYF
>TRBJ2-3|TRBV28
CASRGGKNTDTQYF
>TRBJ1-1|TRBV9
CASSPWTAITEAFF
>TRBJ2-7|TRBV6-6
CASSSIYEQYF
>TRBJ2-6|TRBV15
CATSIVTKSGNVLTF
>TRBJ2-2|TRBV6-5
CASSERGSGELFF
>TRBJ2-1|TRBV7-2
CASSLGLAGAYEQFF
>TRBJ2-7|TRBV10-3
CAIRTDRGGYEQYF
>TRBJ1-3|TRBV6-6
CASSQGYRSGNTIYF
>TRBJ1-1|TRBV7-3
CASSLDSIEAFF
>TRBJ2-7|TRBV6-1
CASSGTSDSYEQYF
>TRBJ2-7|TRBV6-6
CASSYWGSSYEQYF
>TRBJ1-2|TRBV29-1
CSVANPGYTF
>TRBJ2-6|TRBV7-9
CASSLSRLAGANVLTF
>TRBJ2-7|TRBV7-9
CASSHRDRGSEQYF
>TRBJ2-1|TRBV5-1
CASSPPSGSSYNEQFF
>TRBJ2-7|TRBV27
CASSPGQGSVEQYF
>TRBJ1-6|TRBV28
CASSRGGGSSPLHF
>TRBJ2-3|TRBV5-1
CASSLPSGRIDTQYF
>TRBJ2-5|TRBV28
CASSNPSVSRGVTGTQYF
>TRBJ2-4|TRBV5-8
CASKSAGANIQYF
>TRBJ2-2|TRBV5-1
CASSWAGLGTNTGELFF
>TRBJ2-7|TRBV5-1
CASSLRDTYEQYF
>TRBJ2-7|TRBV6-5
CASRSGASGRREQYF
>TRBJ2-7|TRBV5-1
CASSLPTGVDEQYF
>TRBJ1-2|TRBV6-1
CASSLTGSMGGYTF
>TRBJ2-2|TRBV9
CASSFRLTGELFF